These 26 T cell receptor beta chains originate from one sample sequenced in a study of early stage breast cancer tumors. Libraries were prepared by immunoSEQ multiplex PCR; TCRdb keeps only in-frame clonotypes and omits some of them. The data hold about 69,000 clones, with roughly 80% observed a single time. The material sequenced was blood. The receptors here all came from a person aged 40-50 years with breast cancer.

CDR3 region: CASSKGGTQYF. For the CDR3, the DNA is TGTGCCAGCAGCAAGGGGGGGACCCAGTACTTC. J is TRBJ2-5 and V is TRBV11-2; TRBD1 or TRBD2 may be the D gene (6 bases each). Trimming removed 5 bases from V and 7 bases from J, with 8 bases in between. CDR1 is SGHAT, CDR2 FQNNGV, per germline. The CDR3 spans 11 residues.

This clone was detected only once. The rearrangement uses TRBV21-1 and TRBJ2-1; TRBD2 is taken as the D call from the table, unchecked against the DNA. TRBV21-1 corresponds to a pseudogene. The CDR3 has 15 amino acids. The CDR3 region has the DNA TGTGCCAGCAGCAATTACCCGGGGTTCTACAATGAGCAGTTCTTC. Translation: CASSNYPGFYNEQFF.

This sequence joins TRBV28 and TRBJ2-5, with 11 bases identical to TRBD1. V trimming: 6 bases; J trimming: 5 bases; junction bases outside the gene matches: 2. The CDR3 spans 13 residues. CDR1 and CDR2 from the germline V gene are MDHEN and SYDVKM. CDR3 loop: CASRGTGGETQYF. The CDR3 DNA is TGTGCCAGCAGGGGGACAGGGGGGGAGACCCAGTACTTC. The full variable domain, in which reference TRBV28 and TRBJ2-5 provide the parts outside the CDR3, is DVKVTQSSRYLVKRTGEKVFLECVQDMDHENMFWYRQDPGLGLRLIYFSYDVKMKEKGDIPEGYSVSREKKERFSLILESASTNQTSMYLCASRGTGGETQYFGPGTRLLVL.

The V gene is TRBV7-8, the J gene TRBJ2-6; D is ambiguous. The CDR3 has 15 amino acids. V shed 0 bases and J shed 2 bases, with 5 bases lying between them. The germline gives CDR1 SGHVS, CDR2 FQNEAQ. CDR3 DNA: TGTGCCAGCAGCTTAGCGCCAGCTGGGGCCAACGTCCTGACTTTC. Translation: CASSLAPAGANVLTF.

This chain links TRBV6-5 with TRBJ2-1, with 10 positions matching TRBD1. There are 15 residues in the CDR3. Germline values: CDR1 MNHEY, CDR2 SVGAGI. The V gene end was trimmed by 6 bases and the J gene end by 4 bases; junction bases not matched to a gene: 6. Here the CDR3 reads CASRSPGQGYNEQFF. The CDR3 DNA reads TGTGCCAGCAGATCGCCGGGACAGGGGTACAATGAGCAGTTCTTC.

This rearrangement joins TRBV5-1 to TRBJ2-1; D might be TRBD1 (6 bases). V was pared by 4 bases and J by 3 bases, with 11 bases between. This CDR3 has 14 amino acids. The V gene's germline CDR1 is SGHRS and CDR2 YFSETQ. The CDR3 nucleotides are TGCGCCAGCAGCCCCGGGACATACTACAATGAGCAGTTCTTC. Its protein is CASSPGTYYNEQFF.

The chain links TRBV28 to TRBJ1-5; D possibly corresponds to TRBD1 (5 bases). Germline values: CDR1 MDHEN, CDR2 SYDVKM. The CDR3 sequence is 15 residues long. V was trimmed by 4 bases and J by 0 bases, leaving 10 bases between them. As DNA, the CDR3 is TGTGCCAGCAGTTCCGGGGGGTATAGCAATCAGCCCCAGCATTTT. Protein product: CASSSGGYSNQPQHF.

This sequence joins TRBV5-6 and TRBJ2-3, with D unclear. Germline lookup yields CDR1 SGHDT and CDR2 YYEEEE. The V gene lost 4 bases and the J gene lost 1 base, with 1 base spanning the gap. The CDR3 runs 11 residues. CDR3 sequence reads: CASSRTDTQYF. The CDR3 nucleotides read TGTGCCAGCAGCCGCACAGATACGCAGTATTTT.

V and J are TRBV28 and TRBJ2-1; D may be TRBD1 or TRBD2 (5 bases each). Trimming left V 6 bases short and J 10 bases short, with 19 bases between. This CDR3 is built from 14 residues. CDR1 and CDR2 from the germline V gene are MDHEN and SYDVKM. The CDR3 here is CASSLNTRRGEQFF. The CDR3 region has the DNA TGTGCCAGCAGCCTTAATACTAGAAGGGGCGAGCAGTTCTTC. The full variable domain, completed using reference TRBV28 and TRBJ2-1, is DVKVTQSSRYLVKRTGEKVFLECVQDMDHENMFWYRQDPGLGLRLIYFSYDVKMKEKGDIPEGYSVSREKKERFSLILESASTNQTSMYLCASSLNTRRGEQFFGPGTRLTVL.

The chain has TRBV21-1 and TRBJ2-7. TRBV21-1 is designated a pseudogene. CDR3 length equals 12 residues. The CDR3 coding sequence is TGTGCCAGCGCTCAGCGAGGGGGGGAGCAGTACTTC. This gives the protein CASAQRGGEQYF.

V gene TRBV28 combines with J gene TRBJ2-5, with 7 bases that match TRBD2. CDR1 is MDHEN, CDR2 SYDVKM, per germline. With 6 bases clipped from V and 4 bases from J, the junction kept 11 bases outside the gene matches. The CDR3 has 15 residues. The CDR3 spells CASSHTPSGGETQYF. CDR3 bases: TGTGCCAGCAGCCACACTCCTAGCGGTGGAGAGACCCAGTACTTC.

The DNA of the CDR3 is TGTGCCAGCAGAACAGCGGAGACCCAGTACTTC. As protein: CASRTAETQYF. The V gene is TRBV2, the J gene TRBJ2-5; the D is unclear. The CDR3 is 11 amino acids. The germline V gene has CDR1 SNHLY and CDR2 FYNNEI. V lost 6 bases and J 5 bases, leaving 7 bases between the germline ends.

The chain carries TRBV28 and TRBJ1-2; D ambiguous. The germline CDR1 and CDR2 sequences are MDHEN and SYDVKM. Between the trimmed V and J ends, which lost 1 base and 8 bases, there was a span of 5 bases. The CDR3 has 11 residues. The CDR3 DNA reads as TGTGCCAGCAGTTTATTGGGCGGCTACACCTTC. Translating it yields CASSLLGGYTF.

This clone was observed a few times. The rearrangement uses TRBV7-3 and TRBJ1-5; no reliable D call. This CDR3 has 13 residues. Germline CDR1 SGHTA, CDR2 FQGTGA. Trimming removed 5 bases from V and 7 bases from J, with 12 bases in between. The CDR3 nucleotides are TGTGCCAGCAGCCCTTCGGCAGGCCAGCCCCAGCATTTT. This gives the protein CASSPSAGQPQHF.

The chain is built from TRBV10-3 and TRBJ2-3; 13 nucleotides match TRBD2. From germline, CDR1 is ENHRY and CDR2 SYGVKD. Trimming at V came to 4 bases and at J to 3 bases, leaving 13 bases not matched to a gene. The CDR3 length is 19 residues. As DNA, the CDR3 is TGTGCCATCAGTGCTTCATTCGGACTAGCGGGAGTAGGTACAGATACGCAGTATTTT. Protein sequence: CAISASFGLAGVGTDTQYF.

The chain combines TRBV11-3 with TRBJ1-1, with TRBD1 matching 7 bases. Germline assignment: CDR1 SGHNT and CDR2 YENEEA. J was trimmed by 1 base and V by 5 bases; bases with no gene match: 13. This CDR3 comprises 17 residues. For the CDR3, the DNA is TGTGCCAGCAGCCAAATCTACGGGACAGCTAAGAACACTGAAGCTTTCTTT. Its translation is CASSQIYGTAKNTEAFF.

For the CDR3, the DNA is TGTGCCAGCAGCGTGGATACAGGGCTGTACGAGCAGTACTTC. Protein: CASSVDTGLYEQYF. The chain joins TRBV7-9 to TRBJ2-7; weak D call: TRBD1 (6 bases). CDR1 and CDR2 from the germline V gene are SEHNR and FQNEAQ (reference sequence). Trimming left V 5 bases short and J 4 bases short, with 15 bases between. The CDR3 runs to 14 residues. The full variable domain, rest sourced from reference TRBV7-9 and TRBJ2-7, is DTGVSQNPRHKITKRGQNVTFRCDPISEHNRLYWYRQTLGQGPEFLTYFQNEAQLEKSRLLSDRFSAERPKGSFSTLEIQRTEQGDSAMYLCASSVDTGLYEQYFGPGTRLTVT.

The V call is TRBV19, the J call TRBJ2-3; 10 nucleotides line up with TRBD1. The CDR3 spans 14 residues. The trim removed 3 bases at V and 4 bases at J, leaving 1 base unmatched. From germline, CDR1 is LNHDA and CDR2 SQIVND (reference sequence). CDR3 nucleotides: TGTGCCAGTAGTATTGGACAGGGGGCAGATACGCAGTATTTT. Its protein is CASSIGQGADTQYF.

In its sample, this clone was seen a few times. V is TRBV9 and J is TRBJ1-2; D is perhaps TRBD1 (6 bases). The CDR3 is 14 amino acids. Germline CDR1 reads SGDLS; CDR2 reads YYNGEE. V lost 4 bases to trimming and J lost 7 bases, with 17 bases between them. CDR3 sequence (DNA): TGTGCCAGCAGCCTACAGGAGGGGGAGGGTGGCTACACCTTC. Protein product: CASSLQEGEGGYTF.

The chain couples TRBV6-6 to TRBJ2-1, with 8 bases matching TRBD2. The CDR3 is made up of 16 amino acids. The germline V gene has CDR1 MNHNY and CDR2 SVGAGI (reference sequence). The V segment lost 4 bases and the J segment 3 bases; nucleotides outside the gene matches: 8. CDR3 amino acids: CASSSPGGPLYNEQFF. The CDR3 nucleotides are TGTGCCAGCAGTTCCCCGGGAGGGCCCCTCTACAATGAGCAGTTCTTC.

This clone appeared a single time. The V gene is TRBV6-1, the J gene TRBJ2-3; D may be TRBD1 or TRBD2 (6 bases each). Trimming cost V 7 bases and J 5 bases, with 19 bases left between them. The CDR3 runs to 15 residues. Germline loops: CDR1 MNHNS, CDR2 SASEGT. This CDR3 reads CASNEGGRRGDTQYF. CDR3 nucleotides: TGTGCCAGCAACGAGGGGGGACGCCGCGGAGATACGCAGTATTTT.

The chain recombines TRBV2 with TRBJ2-1; TRBD2 matches 11 bases. Trimming at V came to 7 bases and at J to 0 bases, leaving 11 bases not matched to a gene. Germline values: CDR1 SNHLY, CDR2 FYNNEI. This CDR3 contains 18 residues. CDR3 protein: CASKVASGRSGSYNEQFF. CDR3 DNA sequence: TGTGCCAGCAAGGTGGCTAGCGGGAGGTCCGGCTCCTACAATGAGCAGTTCTTC.

The rearrangement links TRBV9 to TRBJ1-2, with 7 bases that match TRBD1. Germline CDR1 is SGDLS and CDR2 is YYNGEE. There are 20 residues in the CDR3. V lost 2 bases, J lost 0 bases, and 19 bases stayed unmatched. The CDR3 region is CASSVGTSGTDARTNYGYTF. The DNA of the CDR3 is TGTGCCAGCAGCGTGGGGACCTCGGGGACAGATGCCCGAACTAACTATGGCTACACCTTC. Drawing the rest from reference TRBV9 and TRBJ1-2, the complete variable domain is DSGVTQTPKHLITATGQRVTLRCSPRSGDLSVYWYQQSLDQGLQFLIQYYNGEERAKGNILERFSAQQFPDLHSELNLSSLELGDSALYFCASSVGTSGTDARTNYGYTFGSGTRLTVV.

The chain employs TRBV23-1 and TRBJ1-2; no clear D gene. TRBV23-1 is labeled an ORF, and its function is uncertain. The CDR3 has 12 residues. V was clipped by 0 bases and J by 4 bases, with 3 bases between them. The CDR3: CASSQSIYGYTF. The CDR3 DNA reads TGCGCCAGCAGTCAATCCATCTATGGCTACACCTTC.

In this sample, this clone turned up a few times. The gene calls are TRBV4-2 and TRBJ2-7, with 12 bases that match TRBD2. CDR3 length: 14 residues. CDR1 and CDR2 from the germline V gene are LGHNA and YNFKEQ. Germline trimming cut 4 bases from V and 3 bases from J; bases unmatched to any gene: 1. The CDR3 DNA reads as TGTGCCAGCAGCCCGGGACTAGCGGGCTACGAGCAGTACTTC. This gives the protein CASSPGLAGYEQYF.

This clone came up a few times. V and J are TRBV30 and TRBJ1-1; no clear D. From germline, CDR1 is GTSNPN and CDR2 SVGIG (reference sequence). There are 13 residues in the CDR3. Trimming removed 2 bases at V and 1 base at J, with 8 bases between. In DNA, the CDR3 is TGTGCCTGGAGTATACAGTCGAACACTGAAGCTTTCTTT. Amino acids: CAWSIQSNTEAFF.